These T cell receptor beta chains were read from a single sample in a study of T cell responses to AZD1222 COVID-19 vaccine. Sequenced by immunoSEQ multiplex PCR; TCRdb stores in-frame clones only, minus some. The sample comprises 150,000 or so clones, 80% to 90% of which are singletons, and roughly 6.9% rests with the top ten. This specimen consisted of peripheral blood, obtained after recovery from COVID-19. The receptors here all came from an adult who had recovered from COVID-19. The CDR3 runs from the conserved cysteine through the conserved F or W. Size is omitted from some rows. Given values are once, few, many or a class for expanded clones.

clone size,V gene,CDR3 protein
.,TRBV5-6,CASSPQQGLNTEAFF
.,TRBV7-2,CASSLAWGTDNTGELFF
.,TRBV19,CASSIAGALNQPQHF
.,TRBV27,CASSLSIGQQFF
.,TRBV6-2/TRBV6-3,CASSFAPGLAGAEQFF
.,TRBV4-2,CASSQDRTGYTEAFF
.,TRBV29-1,CSVDTTSSYNEQFF
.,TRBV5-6,CASSLRGTGLSYEQYF
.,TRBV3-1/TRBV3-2,CASSQEKTRGELFF
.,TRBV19,CASSTLNEKLFF
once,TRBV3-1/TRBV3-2,CASSYRGLWNEKLFF
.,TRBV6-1,CASSEFGGYNEQFF
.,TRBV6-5,CASSYTGEAGEQYF
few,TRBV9,CASSAPLLEGRANEQFF
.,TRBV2,CASSETLVPNTEAFF
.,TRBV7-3,CASSLGGSTAVEQYF
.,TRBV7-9,CASRQGTYEQYF
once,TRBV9,CASSVAPNTGETQYF
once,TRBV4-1,CASSHGHSKLAEAFF
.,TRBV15,CATSRMSGTRSTEAFF
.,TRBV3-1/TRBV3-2,CASSSQGETEAFF
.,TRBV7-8,CASSLEMGGAKNIQYF
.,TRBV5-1,CASSGTGNYGYTF
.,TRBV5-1,CASSSGQGGTEAFF
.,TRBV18,CASSPPRRAGYEQFF
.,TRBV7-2,CASSLRRDQPQHF
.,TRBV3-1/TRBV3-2,CASSQAVTSGGSFRDTQYF
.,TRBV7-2,CASSYQGDDEKLFF
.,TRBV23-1,CASSQEVRSDTQYF
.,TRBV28,CASTKIAGANTGELFF
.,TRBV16,CASSQLGNQPQHF
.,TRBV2,CASSGQGGSEAFF
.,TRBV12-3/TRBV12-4,CASRWTGALTQYF
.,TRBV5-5,CASSFRDRDQPQHF
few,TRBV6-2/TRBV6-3,CASSWDSSYEQYF
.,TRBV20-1,CSASPTGARAGANVLTF
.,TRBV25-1,CASSLSDRNYGYTF
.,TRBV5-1,CASSLSSGRGNEKLFF
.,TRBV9,CASSAGDSRELFF
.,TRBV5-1,CASSSLTGGASYEQYF
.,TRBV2,CASSDLLRTGATEAFF
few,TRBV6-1,CASSEGTGGGEETQYF
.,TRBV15,CATSRGGTSTEQYF
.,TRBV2,CASMTGRDSGANVLTF
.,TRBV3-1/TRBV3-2,CASSQEVAGVGTDTQYF
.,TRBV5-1,CASSSRDPARGEKLFF
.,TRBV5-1,CASTLSGANEKLFF
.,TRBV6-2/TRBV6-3,CASSTLTGGNSPLHF
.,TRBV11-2,CASSSPGGRETQYF
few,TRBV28,CASTAPSSPLHF
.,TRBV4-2,CASSQEKVLGDTQYF
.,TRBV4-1,CASSQDGASGGPSWTQYF
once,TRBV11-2,CASSLDRGTEAFF